This TCR beta chain was found in a study of shared clonotypes between healthy human individuals. Study-level results: Having only a few donors restricted how much genetic and exposure-history diversity was captured. Among non-shared clonotypes, generation probabilities were lower than among those shared by all four donors.

The ends were cut back, 2 bases at V and 0 bases at J, with 7 bases in the middle. The CDR3 extends over 15 amino acids. Germline V gene sequence: CDR1 MNHEY, CDR2 SMNVEV (reference sequence). Assay runs were performed at deep level. The protocol was immunoSEQ multiplex PCR, while the TCRdb copy is restricted to in-frame clones and leaves out a portion. The sample has around 1.1 million clones, roughly 80% seen once. Remarks on this clone: Its antigen is currently unknown.

The chain links TRBV27 to TRBJ2-2; D gene uncertain. Sequencing was carried out using memory CD4+ T cells from PBMCs. Subset defined: CD45RA-negative fraction. This receptor was identified in a man aged 18 to 30 in good health. Some clones in this sample may be carry-over from other donors' samples. The CDR3 DNA is TGTGCCAGCAGTTTACGGAGACCGAACACCGGGGAGCTGTTTTTT. Translating it yields CASSLRRPNTGELFF.